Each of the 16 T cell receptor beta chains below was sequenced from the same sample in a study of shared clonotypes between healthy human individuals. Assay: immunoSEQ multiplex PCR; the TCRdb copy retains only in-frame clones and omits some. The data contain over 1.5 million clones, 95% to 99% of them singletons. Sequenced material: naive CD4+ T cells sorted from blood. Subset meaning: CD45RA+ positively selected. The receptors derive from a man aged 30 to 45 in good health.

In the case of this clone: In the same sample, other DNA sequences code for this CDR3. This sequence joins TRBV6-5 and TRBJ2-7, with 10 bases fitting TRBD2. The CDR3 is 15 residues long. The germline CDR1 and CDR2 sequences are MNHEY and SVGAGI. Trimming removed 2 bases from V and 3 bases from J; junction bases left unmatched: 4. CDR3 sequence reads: CASSYLAGVIYEQYF. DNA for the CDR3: TGTGCCAGCAGTTACCTAGCGGGAGTGATCTACGAGCAGTACTTC.

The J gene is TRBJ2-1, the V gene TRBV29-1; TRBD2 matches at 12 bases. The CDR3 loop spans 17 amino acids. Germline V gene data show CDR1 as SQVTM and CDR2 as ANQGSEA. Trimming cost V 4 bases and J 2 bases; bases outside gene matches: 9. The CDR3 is CSVGDLAGGWAYNEQFF. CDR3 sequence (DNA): TGCAGCGTTGGTGACCTAGCGGGAGGGTGGGCCTACAATGAGCAGTTCTTC.

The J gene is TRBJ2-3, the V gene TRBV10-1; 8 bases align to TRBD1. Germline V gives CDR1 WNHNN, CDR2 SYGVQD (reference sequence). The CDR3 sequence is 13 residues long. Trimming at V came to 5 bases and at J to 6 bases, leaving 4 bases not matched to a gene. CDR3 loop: CASSNRGSDTQYF. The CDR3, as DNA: TGCGCCAGCAGTAACAGGGGGTCGGATACGCAGTATTTT.

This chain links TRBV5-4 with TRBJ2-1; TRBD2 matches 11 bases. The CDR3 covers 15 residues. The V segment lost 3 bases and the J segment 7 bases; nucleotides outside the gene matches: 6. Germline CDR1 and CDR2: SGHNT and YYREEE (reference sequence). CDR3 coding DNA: TGTGCCAGCAGCTCTCTAGCGGGAGGATGGAATGAGCAGTTCTTC. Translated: CASSSLAGGWNEQFF. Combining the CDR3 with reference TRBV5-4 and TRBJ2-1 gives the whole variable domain ETGVTQSPTHLIKTRGQQVTLRCSSQSGHNTVSWYQQALGQGPQFIFQYYREEENGRGNFPPRFSGLQFPNYSSELNVNALELDDSALYLCASSSLAGGWNEQFFGPGTRLTVL.

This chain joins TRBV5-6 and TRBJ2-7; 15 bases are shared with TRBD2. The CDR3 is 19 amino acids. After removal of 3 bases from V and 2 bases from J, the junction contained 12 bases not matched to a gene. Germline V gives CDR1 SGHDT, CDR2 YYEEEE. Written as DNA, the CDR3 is TGTGCCAGCAGCTCCGGACTAGCGGGAGGGTCCCCACCAACCTACGAGCAGTACTTC. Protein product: CASSSGLAGGSPPTYEQYF.

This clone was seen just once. CDR3 residues: CASSETGLRTDTQYF. CDR3 nucleotide sequence: TGTGCCAGCAGTGAGACAGGGTTGCGTACAGATACGCAGTATTTT. The gene calls are TRBV2 and TRBJ2-3; TRBD1 matches at 7 bases. The CDR3 runs 15 residues. V trimming: 3 bases; J trimming: 3 bases; junction bases outside the gene matches: 6. The V gene's germline CDR1 is SNHLY and CDR2 FYNNEI.

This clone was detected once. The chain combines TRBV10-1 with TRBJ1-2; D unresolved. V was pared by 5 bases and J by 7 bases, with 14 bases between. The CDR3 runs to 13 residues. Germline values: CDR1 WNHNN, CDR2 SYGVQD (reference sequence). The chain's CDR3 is CASSPWHSGGYTF. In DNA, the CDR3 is TGCGCCAGCAGTCCCTGGCATTCGGGTGGCTACACCTTC.

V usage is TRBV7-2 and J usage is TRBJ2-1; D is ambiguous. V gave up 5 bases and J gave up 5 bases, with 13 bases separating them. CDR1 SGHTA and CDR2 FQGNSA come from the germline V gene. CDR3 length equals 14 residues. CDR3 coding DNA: TGTGCCAGCAGCCGAAGGGCCCAAGACAATGAGCAGTTCTTC. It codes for CASSRRAQDNEQFF. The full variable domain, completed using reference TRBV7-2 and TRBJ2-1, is GAGVSQSPSNKVTEKGKDVELRCDPISGHTALYWYRQSLGQGLEFLIYFQGNSAPDKSGLPSDRFSAERTGGSVSTLTIQRTQQEDSAVYLCASSRRAQDNEQFFGPGTRLTVL.

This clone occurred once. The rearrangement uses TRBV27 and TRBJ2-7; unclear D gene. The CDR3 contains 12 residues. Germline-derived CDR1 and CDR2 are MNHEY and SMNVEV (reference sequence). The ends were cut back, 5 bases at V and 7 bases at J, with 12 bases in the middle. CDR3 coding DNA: TGTGCCAGCAGTATCCGAGTGAGGGAGCAGTACTTC. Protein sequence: CASSIRVREQYF.

The CDR3, as DNA: TGTGCCAGCAGTGAGCGGACAGGGATACGTCAGCCCCAGCATTTT. Its translation: CASSERTGIRQPQHF. The V call is TRBV2, the J call TRBJ1-5; 8 bases are shared with TRBD1. This CDR3 region has 15 residues. V was pared by 3 bases and J by 6 bases, with 7 bases of the junction left unmatched. Per the germline V gene, CDR1 is SNHLY and CDR2 is FYNNEI.

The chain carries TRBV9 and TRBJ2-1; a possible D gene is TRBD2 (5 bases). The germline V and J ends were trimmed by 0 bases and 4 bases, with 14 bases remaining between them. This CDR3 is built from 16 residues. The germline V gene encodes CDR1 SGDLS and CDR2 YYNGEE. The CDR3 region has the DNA TGTGCCAGCAGCGTAGTTGAGGGAGTGGGGTACAATGAGCAGTTCTTC. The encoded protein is CASSVVEGVGYNEQFF.

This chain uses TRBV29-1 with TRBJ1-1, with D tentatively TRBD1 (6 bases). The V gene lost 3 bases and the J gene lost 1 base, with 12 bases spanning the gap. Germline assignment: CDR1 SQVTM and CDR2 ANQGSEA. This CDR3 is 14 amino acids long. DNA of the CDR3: TGCAGCGTTGATAAGACAGGCGGGAACACTGAAGCTTTCTTT. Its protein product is CSVDKTGGNTEAFF.

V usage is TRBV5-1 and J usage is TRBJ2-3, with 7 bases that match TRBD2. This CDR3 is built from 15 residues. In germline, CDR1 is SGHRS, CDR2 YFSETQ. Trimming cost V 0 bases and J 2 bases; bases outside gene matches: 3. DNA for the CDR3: TGCGCCAGCAGCTTGGGAGCGGGACCCACAGATACGCAGTATTTT. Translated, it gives CASSLGAGPTDTQYF.

The CDR3 region has the DNA TGCAGCGCCACCGAGGGCGTGGACTATGGCTACACCTTC. Translation: CSATEGVDYGYTF. The chain is built from TRBV29-1 and TRBJ1-2; D uncertain. Trimming took off 7 bases at V and 3 bases at J, with 15 bases between the two ends. The CDR3 loop spans 13 amino acids. CDR1 and CDR2 (germline): SQVTM, ANQGSEA.

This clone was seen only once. Written as DNA, the CDR3 is TGTGCCAGCAGCGAAAGGACTAGCGGGAGGGCCCGATCCACCGGGGAGCTGTTTTTT. This encodes CASSERTSGRARSTGELFF. This rearrangement joins TRBV9 to TRBJ2-2, with TRBD2 matching 15 bases. J gave up 4 bases and V 3 bases, and 10 bases lay outside the gene matches. Germline V gives CDR1 SGDLS, CDR2 YYNGEE. The CDR3 is 19 amino acids. Drawing the rest from reference TRBV9 and TRBJ2-2, the complete variable domain is DSGVTQTPKHLITATGQRVTLRCSPRSGDLSVYWYQQSLDQGLQFLIQYYNGEERAKGNILERFSAQQFPDLHSELNLSSLELGDSALYFCASSERTSGRARSTGELFFGEGSRLTVL.

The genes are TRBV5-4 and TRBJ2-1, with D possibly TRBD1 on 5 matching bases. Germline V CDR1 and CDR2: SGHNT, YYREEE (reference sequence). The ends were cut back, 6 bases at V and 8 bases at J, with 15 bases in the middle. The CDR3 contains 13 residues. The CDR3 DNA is TGTGCCAGCACCCCACCAGGGTTCGATGAGCAGTTCTTC. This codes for CASTPPGFDEQFF.